The entry that follows covers one TCR beta chain sequence. TCRdb's table, derived via immunoSEQ multiplex PCR, lists solely in-frame clones and lacks some. The sample yields roughly 1.4 million clones, approximately 98.5% seen once. The record originates from a study of shared clonotypes between healthy human individuals. V was trimmed by 5 bases and J by 5 bases, leaving 17 bases between them. The CDR3 covers 14 residues. The germline V gene has CDR1 SGHRS and CDR2 YFSETQ. J is TRBJ2-7 and V is TRBV5-1, with D possibly matching TRBD1 (6 bases). This receptor was taken from a young man in good health. The sample comprised naive CD4+ T cells sorted from blood. As for subset: CD45RA+ positively selected. This CDR3 is CASSRTGSVNEQYF. The CDR3 bases are TGCGCCAGCAGTCGTACAGGGTCGGTCAACGAGCAGTACTTC.